This TCR beta chain was retrieved from a study of human T cells and chemical hapten exposure. TCRdb redid the calling of the RACE reads with MiXCR, one entry per CDR3 protein. The sample contains tens of thousands of distinct CDR3 sequences, around 9% of which appear only once. CDR1 ENHRY and CDR2 SYGVKD come from the germline V gene. The CDR3 is 17 residues long. The junction had 10 bases not matched to a gene; V was cut back by 4 bases and J by 1 base. This sample's time point: healthy volunteer bleed at 2 weeks. Unfractionated whole blood yielded the extracted total RNA. Whole-study results and caveats: TCRs above 1 in 1000 frequency did not change with DPC sensitization.

Concerning this clonotype itself: The antigen is not known.

The sample consisted of whole blood. The chain recombines TRBV10-3 with TRBJ2-7; the match to TRBD1 covers 10 bases. This clonotype was obtained from a female donor in good health. Some clones in this sample may be carry-over from other donors' samples. CDR3 in amino acids: CAISGGAGQGRSYEQYF. Written as DNA, the CDR3 is TGTGCCATCAGTGGGGGTGCGGGACAGGGGAGGTCCTACGAGCAGTACTTC.